A single sample gave rise to the 6 T cell receptor beta chains below, sequenced in a study of CD8 T cells in ankylosing spondylitis. One entry per CDR3 protein, called by TCRdb with MiXCR from the 5' RACE reads. Of around 30,000 distinct CDR3 sequences detected, about 7% appear once; the ten largest clones hold about 10%. Sequences were obtained from blood, either unsorted or a sorted T cell fraction (not recorded which). All receptors come from a male donor with ankylosing spondylitis or in good health (not recorded which).

This clonotype was counted at least ten times. The chain is built from TRBV29-1 and TRBJ2-1; D remains unclear. The CDR3 has 14 amino acids. The V end lost 6 bases, the J end lost 0 bases, and 12 bases lay between the germline ends. CDR1 and CDR2 from the germline V gene are SQVTM and ANQGSEA. The CDR3 region is CSVLLLSSYNEQFF. DNA for the CDR3: TGCAGCGTCCTCTTGCTCAGCTCCTACAATGAGCAGTTCTTC.

The table lists this clonotype with many counts. J is TRBJ2-1 and V is TRBV5-8, with a possible D match to TRBD1 (6 bases). Between the trimmed V and J ends, which lost 3 bases and 0 bases, there was a span of 10 bases. CDR1 is SGHTS and CDR2 is YDEGEE in the germline V gene. The CDR3 length is 15 residues. CDR3: CASSSGTHSYNEQFF. The CDR3 coding sequence is TGTGCCAGCAGCTCCGGGACACACTCCTACAATGAGCAGTTCTTC.

In this sample, this clonotype turned up many times. The chain recombines TRBV4-2 with TRBJ2-1, with 12 bases that match TRBD2. There are 18 residues in the CDR3. Germline assignment: CDR1 LGHNA and CDR2 YNFKEQ. V shed 1 base and J 7 bases; nucleotides not matched to a gene: 11. The CDR3 DNA sequence: TGTGCCAGCAGCCAAGGGTCCACTAGCGGGAGGTCATGGAATGAGCAGTTCTTC. Translating it yields CASSQGSTSGRSWNEQFF.

This clonotype rates as medium-sized. The chain links TRBV27 to TRBJ2-7, with 7 bases that match TRBD1. V dropped 6 bases and J dropped 0; count of bases not matched to a gene: 8. This CDR3 has 15 residues. CDR1 is MNHEY and CDR2 is SMNVEV in the germline V gene (reference sequence). CDR3 amino acids: CASSRDSSPSYEQYF. The CDR3, as DNA: TGTGCCAGCAGCCGGGACAGCTCCCCCTCCTACGAGCAGTACTTC.

Many counts were recorded for this clonotype. V usage is TRBV20-1 and J usage is TRBJ2-5, with TRBD2 identical over 7 bases. The trim removed 5 bases at V and 4 bases at J, leaving 4 bases unmatched. The CDR3 length is 12 residues. Germline CDR1 is DFQATT and CDR2 is SNEGSKA (reference sequence). The CDR3 nucleotides are TGCAGTGCTGGCCCTAGCGGAGAGACCCAGTACTTC. Protein sequence: CSAGPSGETQYF.

Ten or more counts support this clonotype. The CDR3 protein is CASSERKAGDNEQFF. In DNA form, the CDR3 reads TGCGCCAGCAGTGAGAGAAAAGCGGGGGACAATGAGCAGTTCTTC. The chain employs TRBV10-2 and TRBJ2-1, with 8 nucleotides matching TRBD2. Per germline, CDR1 WSHSY and CDR2 SAAADI. The CDR3 loop spans 15 amino acids. Losses at the gene ends were 2 bases for V and 5 bases for J; bases not matched to a gene: 5.